Shown below are 25 T cell receptor beta chains from a single sample sequenced in a study of blood T cell repertoires in COVID-19. This table comes from immunoSEQ multiplex PCR, and its TCRdb copy is limited to in-frame clones, with some not included. The table includes around 180,000 clones, 70% to 90% detected once. What was sequenced was peripheral blood. These receptors originate from a person aged 70 to 85 with COVID-19, enrolled during active disease.

The J gene is TRBJ1-6, the V gene TRBV14, with TRBD1 identical over 9 bases. The CDR3 covers 16 residues. V gave up 4 bases and J gave up 14 bases; unmatched junction bases: 15. Germline V gene data show CDR1 as SGHDN and CDR2 as FVKESK. CDR3 coding DNA: TGTGCCAGCAGCCCGCTCGGGACAGGGAATGGTGAGACCCTCCACTTT. As protein: CASSPLGTGNGETLHF.

The chain carries TRBV29-1 and TRBJ2-1; 11 nucleotides agree with TRBD2. Germline CDR1 is SQVTM and CDR2 is ANQGSEA. Trimming removed 6 bases from V and 5 bases from J; junction bases left unmatched: 3. The CDR3 spans 13 residues. The chain's CDR3 is CSVAGLADNEQFF. CDR3 coding DNA: TGCAGCGTCGCGGGACTAGCGGACAATGAGCAGTTCTTC.

The rearrangement uses TRBV9 and TRBJ1-6; TRBD1 aligns across 10 bases. Losses at the gene ends were 1 base for V and 10 bases for J; bases not matched to a gene: 5. CDR3 length: 15 amino acids. CDR1 is SGDLS and CDR2 is YYNGEE in the germline V gene. The CDR3 region is CASSVRTGGQSPLHF. The CDR3 DNA reads as TGTGCCAGCAGCGTAAGGACAGGGGGGCAATCACCCCTCCACTTT.

The J gene is TRBJ2-1, the V gene TRBV4-3; D ambiguous. The ends were cut back, 4 bases at V and 2 bases at J, with 12 bases in the middle. Germline V gene sequence: CDR1 LGHNA, CDR2 YSLEER. CDR3 length: 15 amino acids. The CDR3: CASSLERATYNEQFF. The CDR3 DNA follows: TGCGCCAGCAGCCTAGAGAGAGCGACCTACAATGAGCAGTTCTTC.

This chain links TRBV24-1 with TRBJ1-2; unclear D gene. The germline gives CDR1 KGHDR, CDR2 SFDVKD. V gave up 3 bases and J gave up 0 bases, with 10 bases separating them. CDR3 length: 15 amino acids. The chain's CDR3 is CATSDPAGPNYGYTF. The DNA for the CDR3 is TGTGCCACCAGTGATCCGGCGGGCCCTAACTATGGCTACACCTTC.

The chain has TRBV28 and TRBJ2-3; tentatively, D is TRBD2 (5 bases). The CDR3 spans 11 residues. With 4 bases removed from V and 8 bases from J, the gap between germline ends came to 7 bases. Germline CDR1 reads MDHEN; CDR2 reads SYDVKM. DNA for the CDR3: TGTGCCAGCAGTTCGGCGGGTACGCAGTATTTT. It yields the protein CASSSAGTQYF.

As concerns this clone: A read error is possible here, since a much larger clone lies one base away. The V and J genes are TRBV18 and TRBJ2-2; 8 bases align to TRBD2. The ends lost 3 bases at V and 9 bases at J; junction bases unmatched: 15. CDR3 length equals 17 residues. CDR1 and CDR2 (germline): KGHSH, LQKENI. CDR3 loop: CASSPIAGGAGTRELFF. CDR3 bases: TGTGCCAGCTCACCGATTGCGGGGGGCGCAGGAACCAGGGAGCTGTTTTTT.

This clone has only a few counts. V and J are TRBV5-1 and TRBJ1-2; D may be TRBD1 (6 bases). The CDR3 length is 14 residues. The germline V gene has CDR1 SGHRS and CDR2 YFSETQ. V lost 7 bases to trimming and J lost 4 bases, with 17 bases between them. The CDR3 spells CASAASGAGYGYTF. The CDR3 DNA reads as TGCGCCAGCGCAGCATCAGGGGCGGGCTATGGCTACACCTTC.

A single count supports this clone. The V call is TRBV6-4, the J call TRBJ2-2, with TRBD2 as a possible D gene (5 bases). The CDR3 loop spans 15 amino acids. Germline CDR1 MRHNA, CDR2 SNTAGT. V was pared by 4 bases and J by 7 bases, with 16 bases between. The CDR3 coding sequence is TGTGCCAGCAGTGTCGATAGCGATTTTGGCGGGGAGCTGTTTTTT. Translation: CASSVDSDFGGELFF.

The chain employs TRBV7-8 and TRBJ1-3; D is uncertain. In germline, CDR1 is SGHVS, CDR2 FQNEAQ. CDR3 length: 15 residues. V was trimmed by 5 bases and J by 0 bases, leaving 11 bases between them. The CDR3 protein is CASSPTSFSGNTIYF. In DNA form, the CDR3 reads TGTGCCAGCAGCCCCACTAGTTTCTCTGGAAACACCATATATTTT.

The V and J genes are TRBV12-3 or TRBV12-4 and TRBJ1-5; D gene unclear. There are 13 residues in the CDR3. The V end was cut by 6 bases, the J end by 5 bases, with 11 bases between. The CDR3 protein is CASSYSIDQPQHF. The CDR3 DNA reads as TGTGCCAGCAGCTATTCGATCGATCAGCCCCAGCATTTT.

The chain joins TRBV29-1 to TRBJ1-1, with TRBD1 matching 10 bases. The CDR3 has 15 amino acids. Germline V lookup: CDR1 SQVTM, CDR2 ANQGSEA. With V trimmed by 4 bases and J by 0 bases, 5 bases remained unmatched. The CDR3: CSVADRGFLNTEAFF. For the CDR3, the DNA is TGCAGCGTTGCGGACAGGGGGTTTCTGAACACTGAAGCTTTCTTT.

The chain uses TRBV3-1 (or the pseudogene TRBV3-2) and TRBJ1-4; 7 positions agree with TRBD1. The CDR3 is 14 amino acids. The germline gives CDR1 LGHDT, CDR2 YNNKEL (reference sequence). V was pared by 3 bases and J by 6 bases, with 4 bases of the junction left unmatched. The CDR3 DNA is TGTGCCAGCAGCCACAGGGGGGAGGATGAAAAACTGTTTTTT. Translating gives CASSHRGEDEKLFF.

The chain combines TRBV5-1 with TRBJ2-5; maybe TRBD2 (7 bases). Germline V lookup: CDR1 SGHRS, CDR2 YFSETQ. The CDR3 totals 16 residues. Trimming removed 0 bases from V and 4 bases from J, with 16 bases in between. This chain's CDR3 is CASSLARGAGVETQYF. The CDR3, as DNA: TGCGCCAGCAGCTTGGCCCGGGGGGCGGGGGTAGAGACCCAGTACTTC.

V is TRBV10-3 and J is TRBJ2-3; possible D gene TRBD1, 6 bases. Germline lookup yields CDR1 ENHRY and CDR2 SYGVKD. This CDR3 contains 16 residues. The V end lost 6 bases, the J end lost 2 bases, and 18 bases lay between the germline ends. The CDR3 reads CAISAGAARNTDTQYF. The DNA for the CDR3 is TGTGCCATCAGCGCAGGGGCCGCGAGAAACACAGATACGCAGTATTTT.

The chain carries TRBV7-2 and TRBJ1-4, with a weak D call TRBD1 (6 bases). The germline gives CDR1 SGHTA, CDR2 FQGNSA. This CDR3 spans 14 amino acids. V was shortened by 5 bases and J by 3 bases, with 10 bases between the two germline ends. Here the CDR3 DNA reads TGTGCCAGCAGCCTAGGGGGGCCTAATGAAAAACTGTTTTTT. This gives the protein CASSLGGPNEKLFF.

This clone was detected only a few times. The chain recombines TRBV7-2 with TRBJ2-7, with a possible D match to TRBD2 (6 bases). Germline V gene lookup returns CDR1 SGHTA and CDR2 FQGNSA. CDR3 length: 14 amino acids. The V and J ends lost 6 bases and 7 bases respectively, with 19 bases between them. The CDR3 DNA follows: TGTGCCAGCAGTCCGAACTGGGGGGTAGGTGAGCAGTACTTC. It codes for CASSPNWGVGEQYF.

The chain recombines TRBV7-9 with TRBJ1-1, with a weak D call TRBD1 (5 bases). The V and J ends lost 3 bases and 0 bases respectively, with 8 bases between them. The CDR3 runs to 14 residues. Germline assignment: CDR1 SEHNR and CDR2 FQNEAQ (reference sequence). CDR3 bases: TGTGCCAGCAGCTTTGGGGCAATGAACACTGAAGCTTTCTTT. Amino acids: CASSFGAMNTEAFF.

The chain links TRBV6-2 or TRBV6-3 to TRBJ2-4, with D unresolved. The CDR3 loop spans 16 amino acids. The V end was cut by 2 bases, the J end by 2 bases, with 13 bases between. In germline, CDR1 is MNHEY, CDR2 SVGEGT. CDR3 coding DNA: TGTGCCAGCAGTTACCAGAGGTTCTCGTCCAAAAACATTCAGTACTTC. Amino acids: CASSYQRFSSKNIQYF.

The chain combines TRBV7-2 with TRBJ2-1; the D gene is possibly TRBD2 (6 bases). The length of the CDR3 is 12 residues. In germline, CDR1 is SGHTA, CDR2 FQGNSA. Between the trimmed V and J ends, which lost 8 bases and 9 bases, there was a span of 14 bases. CDR3 sequence reads: CASARLVGEQFF. DNA for the CDR3: TGTGCCAGCGCCAGACTAGTAGGTGAGCAGTTCTTC.

J is TRBJ2-3 and V is TRBV29-1, with a weak D call TRBD1 (6 bases). Germline V gene lookup returns CDR1 SQVTM and CDR2 ANQGSEA. This CDR3 comprises 14 residues. CDR3 residues: CGETGHGATDTQYF. DNA for the CDR3: TGCGGAGAGACAGGACATGGGGCCACAGATACGCAGTATTTT.

V usage is TRBV28 and J usage is TRBJ1-2; 8 bases map to TRBD1. CDR3 length equals 17 residues. Germline CDR1 and CDR2: MDHEN and SYDVKM. The J segment lost 3 bases and the V segment lost 5 bases, leaving 14 bases of the junction unmatched. The CDR3: CASSPPPLLQGDYGYTF. The CDR3 DNA follows: TGTGCCAGCAGTCCACCACCCCTGTTACAGGGGGACTATGGCTACACCTTC.

V usage is TRBV21-1 and J usage is TRBJ1-1; the table calls TRBD1, which could not be checked here. TRBV21-1 is an annotated pseudogene. The CDR3 covers 14 residues. CDR3 nucleotide sequence: TGTGCCAGCAGCAAAGAAGAGGGGGCAGATGAAGCTTTCTTT. Protein product: CASSKEEGADEAFF.

CDR3 in amino acids: CASTPGTVNNSPLHF. In nucleotides, the CDR3 is TGTGCCAGCACTCCCGGGACAGTAAATAATTCACCCCTCCACTTT. This sequence joins TRBV27 and TRBJ1-6, with TRBD1 identical over 7 bases. The junction had 8 bases not matched to a gene; V was cut back by 7 bases and J by 5 bases. The CDR3 runs to 15 residues. Germline V CDR1 and CDR2: MNHEY, SMNVEV (reference sequence).

V gene TRBV5-1 combines with J gene TRBJ2-7; TRBD1 aligns across 8 bases. V was clipped by 3 bases and J by 2 bases; unmatched bases: 4. The CDR3 consists of 14 residues. CDR1 is SGHRS and CDR2 is YFSETQ in the germline V gene. CDR3 loop: CASSWTGTPYEQYF. CDR3 DNA: TGCGCCAGCAGCTGGACAGGGACCCCCTACGAGCAGTACTTC.